One sample yielded the 24 T cell receptor beta chains listed below, sequenced in a study of T-cell reconstitution after alpha-beta-depleted transplantation in children. Researchers prepared the TCRbeta library using unique molecular identifiers, the study reports. One entry per CDR3 protein, called by TCRdb with MiXCR from the PCR reads. Of approximately 500,000 distinct CDR3 sequences listed, roughly a tenth are singletons. The material was PBMCs, obtained before TCRalphabeta/CD19-depleted stem cell transplant. All receptors come from a child under 10 years old with inherited bone marrow failure, due to receive a stem cell transplant.

This clonotype came up a few times. The chain couples TRBV12-3 or TRBV12-4 to TRBJ2-1; possibly TRBD2 for D (5 bases). The CDR3 extends over 18 amino acids. V was cut by 6 bases and J by 4 bases, with 25 bases left in between. The chain's CDR3 is CASSPPPDRGVGYNEQFF. The CDR3 DNA sequence: TGTGCCAGCAGCCCACCCCCAGATCGGGGAGTGGGTTACAATGAGCAGTTCTTC.

This clonotype was counted at least ten times. The CDR3 coding sequence is TGTGCCATCAGTGTTGCAGGGCCATTGGCAGGCTACACCTTC. The encoded protein is CAISVAGPLAGYTF. The V gene is TRBV10-3, the J gene TRBJ1-2; weak D call: TRBD1 (5 bases). This CDR3 contains 14 residues. Germline V gene sequence: CDR1 ENHRY, CDR2 SYGVKD. V shed 4 bases and J shed 8 bases, with 17 bases lying between them.

This clonotype showed up many times. The rearrangement uses TRBV4-1 and TRBJ2-1, with 12 bases lining up with TRBD2. The CDR3 sequence is 16 residues long. Trimming cost V 1 base and J 9 bases; bases outside gene matches: 7. Germline V lookup: CDR1 MGHRA, CDR2 YSYEKL. Here the CDR3 DNA reads TGCGCCAGCAGCCAAGCCTGGACTAGCGGGACCATTGAGCAGTTCTTC. It specifies CASSQAWTSGTIEQFF.

This clonotype was seen many times. CDR3 residues: CASSLATSGFSYEQYF. The CDR3 region has the DNA TGTGCCAGCAGTTTAGCCACTAGCGGGTTCTCCTACGAGCAGTACTTC. This rearrangement joins TRBV28 to TRBJ2-7; 9 bases agree with TRBD2. CDR1 and CDR2 from the germline V gene are MDHEN and SYDVKM. The CDR3 contains 16 residues. The V gene end was trimmed by 2 bases and the J gene end by 0 bases; junction bases not matched to a gene: 5. Variable domain in full (rest from reference TRBV28 and TRBJ2-7): DVKVTQSSRYLVKRTGEKVFLECVQDMDHENMFWYRQDPGLGLRLIYFSYDVKMKEKGDIPEGYSVSREKKERFSLILESASTNQTSMYLCASSLATSGFSYEQYFGPGTRLTVT.

This clonotype appeared a few times. The CDR3 nucleotides are TGTGCCAGCAGTGGAAGACAGGGACGGACCTCGGTTACCTACAATGAGCAGTTCTTC. This codes for CASSGRQGRTSVTYNEQFF. V and J are TRBV28 and TRBJ2-1; 7 nucleotides line up with TRBD1. The junction had 18 bases not matched to a gene; V was cut back by 5 bases and J by 2 bases. The V gene's germline CDR1 is MDHEN and CDR2 SYDVKM. This CDR3 spans 19 amino acids.

As regards this clonotype: A read error may explain this, as a much larger clone is one base away. V and J are TRBV10-3 and TRBJ2-2; 7 bases match TRBD2. CDR3 length: 15 residues. Germline V CDR1 and CDR2: ENHRY, SYGVKD. CDR3 sequence: CATSERRESAGELFF. The DNA of the CDR3 is TGTGCCACCAGTGAGAGGCGGGAGAGTGCCGGGGAGCTGTTTTTT.

J is TRBJ2-7 and V is TRBV4-3; TRBD1 matches at 11 bases. This CDR3 is built from 17 residues. The germline CDR1 and CDR2 sequences are LGHNA and YSLEER. The trim removed 0 bases at V and 2 bases at J, leaving 6 bases unmatched. CDR3 in amino acids: CASSQEWTGGATYEQYF. CDR3 bases: TGCGCCAGCAGCCAAGAGTGGACAGGGGGCGCGACCTACGAGCAGTACTTC.

This clonotype appeared many times. The chain carries TRBV28 and TRBJ2-7; possible D gene TRBD1, 7 bases. The germline V and J ends were trimmed by 8 bases and 6 bases, with 23 bases remaining between them. The CDR3 sequence is 15 residues long. Germline V gives CDR1 MDHEN, CDR2 SYDVKM. The CDR3 coding sequence is TGTGCCAGCGGGCCGCGACAGGGAGGAGCGCTCGAGCAGTACTTC. This codes for CASGPRQGGALEQYF.

This clonotype was detected ten times or more. The V and J genes are TRBV28 and TRBJ2-7, with D hard to call. Germline V CDR1 and CDR2: MDHEN, SYDVKM. With 2 bases removed from V and 5 bases from J, the gap between germline ends came to 16 bases. The CDR3 totals 15 residues. The chain's CDR3 is CASSLGRDPQNEQYF. CDR3 in DNA: TGTGCCAGCAGTTTAGGCCGCGACCCTCAGAACGAGCAGTACTTC.

This clonotype was seen ten or more times. The V gene is TRBV6-5, the J gene TRBJ2-1, with TRBD1 as a possible D gene (6 bases). The V and J ends lost 7 bases and 0 bases respectively, with 13 bases between them. Germline V CDR1 and CDR2: MNHEY, SVGAGI. This CDR3 has 15 residues. CDR3 protein: CASTPDRGSYNEQFF. CDR3 DNA sequence: TGTGCCAGCACCCCGGACAGAGGCTCCTACAATGAGCAGTTCTTC.

This clonotype was found many times. The rearrangement uses TRBV12-5 and TRBJ2-1; perhaps TRBD2 as D (6 bases). This CDR3 region has 13 residues. V lost 6 bases and J lost 5, with 11 bases in between. Germline-derived CDR1 and CDR2 are LGHNT and FRNRAP. The CDR3 coding sequence is TGTGCTAGTGGAACGGCGGGGAACAATGAGCAGTTCTTC. Its translation is CASGTAGNNEQFF.

The J gene is TRBJ2-7, the V gene TRBV5-4; D may correspond to TRBD1 or TRBD2 (5 bases each). Germline-derived CDR1 and CDR2 are SGHNT and YYREEE (reference sequence). Trimming left V 0 bases short and J 6 bases short, with 16 bases between. CDR3 length: 15 residues. For the CDR3, the DNA is TGTGCCAGCAGCTTGGAAGAGGAAGGGACGCTCGAGCAGTACTTC. Encoded protein: CASSLEEEGTLEQYF.

In this sample, this clonotype turned up a few times. The rearrangement links TRBV3-1 to TRBJ2-5, with unresolved D. The V and J ends lost 0 bases and 0 bases respectively, with 11 bases between them. The CDR3 is made up of 16 amino acids. Germline CDR1 is LGHDT and CDR2 is YNNKEL (reference sequence). The CDR3 bases are TGTGCCAGCAGCCAAGAAGTAGGTCTACACCAAGAGACCCAGTACTTC. Amino acid sequence: CASSQEVGLHQETQYF.

The chain employs TRBV7-9 and TRBJ1-5; a weak D match, TRBD1 (6 bases). CDR3 length: 14 amino acids. Trimming cost V 8 bases and J 1 base, with 12 bases left between them. From germline, CDR1 is SEHNR and CDR2 FQNEAQ (reference sequence). CDR3 sequence reads: CASGDTGSNQPQHF. CDR3 nucleotides: TGTGCCAGCGGGGATACAGGGAGCAATCAGCCCCAGCATTTT.

The chain carries TRBV19 and TRBJ2-6; a weak D match, TRBD1 (5 bases). V lost 7 bases and J lost 0, with 13 bases in between. The CDR3 is 16 residues long. Germline V gene data show CDR1 as LNHDA and CDR2 as SQIVND (reference sequence). CDR3 sequence (DNA): TGTGCCAGTAATCGCAGGGCCAGCTCTGGGGCCAACGTCCTGACTTTC. Amino acid sequence: CASNRRASSGANVLTF.

Ten or more counts support this clonotype. The V call is TRBV12-3 or TRBV12-4, the J call TRBJ2-7; D not certain. This CDR3 is 16 amino acids long. Trimming took off 3 bases at V and 5 bases at J, with 20 bases between the two ends. The CDR3 protein is CASSLRIGPISDEQYF. The CDR3 DNA sequence: TGTGCCAGCAGTTTGAGGATAGGGCCAATCTCGGACGAGCAGTACTTC.

The table lists this clonotype with many counts. The chain is built from TRBV4-3 and TRBJ2-1; 9 bases line up with TRBD2. There are 16 residues in the CDR3. Germline V lookup: CDR1 LGHNA, CDR2 YSLEER. V lost 1 base, J lost 4 bases, and 5 bases stayed unmatched. CDR3 nucleotides: TGCGCCAGCAGCCAAGGTGGGCGGGAGGGATACAATGAGCAGTTCTTC. It codes for CASSQGGREGYNEQFF.

The chain couples TRBV5-4 to TRBJ2-2, with TRBD1 as a possible D gene (6 bases). The CDR3 loop spans 14 amino acids. Germline V gene data show CDR1 as SGHNT and CDR2 as YYREEE (reference sequence). V was shortened by 5 bases and J by 7 bases, with 15 bases between the two germline ends. The CDR3 protein is CASSSQGNGGELFF. Here the CDR3 DNA reads TGTGCCAGCAGTTCACAGGGAAACGGCGGGGAGCTGTTTTTT.

This chain uses TRBV5-4 with TRBJ2-1; no firm D call. Germline V gene sequence: CDR1 SGHNT, CDR2 YYREEE (reference sequence). This CDR3 comprises 15 residues. V was trimmed by 0 bases and J by 2 bases, leaving 9 bases between them. The CDR3 bases are TGTGCCAGCAGCTTGGACAGTGCGACCTACAATGAGCAGTTCTTC. Its translation is CASSLDSATYNEQFF. Supplemented by reference TRBV5-4 and TRBJ2-1, the full variable domain reads ETGVTQSPTHLIKTRGQQVTLRCSSQSGHNTVSWYQQALGQGPQFIFQYYREEENGRGNFPPRFSGLQFPNYSSELNVNALELDDSALYLCASSLDSATYNEQFFGPGTRLTVL.

This clonotype has at least ten counts. V usage is TRBV15 and J usage is TRBJ2-3; D is undetermined. The CDR3 consists of 13 residues. Trimming removed 0 bases from V and 1 base from J, with 2 bases in between. Germline CDR1 LNHNV, CDR2 YYDKDF (reference sequence). CDR3 sequence reads: CATSREGTDTQYF. The CDR3 DNA reads as TGTGCCACCAGCAGAGAGGGCACAGATACGCAGTATTTT.

This clonotype was seen ten or more times. J is TRBJ2-2 and V is TRBV5-1; D is undetermined. The CDR3 is made up of 15 amino acids. Germline V gives CDR1 SGHRS, CDR2 YFSETQ. Trimming left V 3 bases short and J 6 bases short, with 15 bases between. CDR3 region: CASSSGSSKPGELFF. The CDR3 DNA follows: TGCGCCAGCAGCTCCGGATCTAGTAAGCCCGGGGAGCTGTTTTTT.

This clonotype was detected ten times or more. The V and J genes are TRBV20-1 and TRBJ2-7; D remains unclear. V lost 0 bases and J lost 2, with 14 bases in between. This CDR3 comprises 15 residues. Germline V gene data show CDR1 as DFQATT and CDR2 as SNEGSKA (reference sequence). In nucleotides, the CDR3 is TGCAGTGCTAGAGATCTTGAGAGAATAACCTACGAGCAGTACTTC. This codes for CSARDLERITYEQYF.

In its sample, this clonotype was seen once. The chain combines TRBV7-2 with TRBJ2-7; no clear D. Between the trimmed V and J ends, which lost 5 bases and 4 bases, there was a span of 15 bases. The germline V gene has CDR1 SGHTA and CDR2 FQGNSA. The CDR3 contains 14 residues. DNA of the CDR3: TGTGCCAGCAGCGCCGCTCCCCTAGTGTACGAGCAGTACTTC. Encoded protein: CASSAAPLVYEQYF.

This clonotype was observed at least ten times. The chain uses TRBV27 and TRBJ1-6; D might be TRBD1 (6 bases). Trimming took 8 bases from V and 9 from J, leaving 17 bases between them. Germline V gene sequence: CDR1 MNHEY, CDR2 SMNVEV (reference sequence). The CDR3 is made up of 14 amino acids. In nucleotides, the CDR3 is TGTGCCAGCCGAGGGATCGGGGGCGGTTCACCCCTCCACTTT. Amino acid sequence: CASRGIGGGSPLHF.